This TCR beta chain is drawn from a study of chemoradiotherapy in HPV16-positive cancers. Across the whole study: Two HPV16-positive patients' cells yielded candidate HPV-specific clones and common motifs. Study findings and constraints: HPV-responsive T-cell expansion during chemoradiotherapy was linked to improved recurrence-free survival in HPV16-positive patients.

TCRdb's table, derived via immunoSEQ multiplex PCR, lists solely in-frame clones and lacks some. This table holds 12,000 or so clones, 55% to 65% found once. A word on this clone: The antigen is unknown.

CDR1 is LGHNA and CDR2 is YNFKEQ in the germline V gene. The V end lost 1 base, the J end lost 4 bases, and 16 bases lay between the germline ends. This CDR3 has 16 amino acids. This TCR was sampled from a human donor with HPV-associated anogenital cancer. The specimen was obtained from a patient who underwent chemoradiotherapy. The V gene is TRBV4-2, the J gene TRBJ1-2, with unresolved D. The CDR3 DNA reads TGTGCCAGCAGCCAAGGAGTAGGGCTCGTCGGCTATGGCTACACCTTC. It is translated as CASSQGVGLVGYGYTF.